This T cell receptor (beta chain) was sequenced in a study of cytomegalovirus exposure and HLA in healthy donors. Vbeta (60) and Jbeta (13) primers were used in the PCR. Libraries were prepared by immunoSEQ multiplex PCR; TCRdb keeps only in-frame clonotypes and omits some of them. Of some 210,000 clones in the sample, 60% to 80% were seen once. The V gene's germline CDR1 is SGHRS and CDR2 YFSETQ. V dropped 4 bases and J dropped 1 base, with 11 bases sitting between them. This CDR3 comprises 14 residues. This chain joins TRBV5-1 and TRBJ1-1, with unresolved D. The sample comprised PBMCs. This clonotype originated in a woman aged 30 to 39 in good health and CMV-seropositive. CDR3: CASSELSANTEAFF. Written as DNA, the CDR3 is TGCGCCAGCAGCGAACTCTCCGCGAACACTGAAGCTTTCTTT.